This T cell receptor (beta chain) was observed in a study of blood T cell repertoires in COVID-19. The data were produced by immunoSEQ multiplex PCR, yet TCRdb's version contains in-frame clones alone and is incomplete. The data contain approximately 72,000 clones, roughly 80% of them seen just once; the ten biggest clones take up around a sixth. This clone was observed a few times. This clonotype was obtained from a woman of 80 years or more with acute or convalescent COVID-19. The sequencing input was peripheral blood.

CDR3 residues: CSASNLDEQYF. The CDR3 DNA reads TGCAGTGCTAGTAACTTGGACGAGCAGTACTTC. This chain connects TRBV20-1 to TRBJ2-7, with D unclear. V was shortened by 3 bases and J by 5 bases, with 8 bases between the two germline ends. Germline V gene lookup returns CDR1 DFQATT and CDR2 SNEGSKA (reference sequence). CDR3 size: 11 residues.